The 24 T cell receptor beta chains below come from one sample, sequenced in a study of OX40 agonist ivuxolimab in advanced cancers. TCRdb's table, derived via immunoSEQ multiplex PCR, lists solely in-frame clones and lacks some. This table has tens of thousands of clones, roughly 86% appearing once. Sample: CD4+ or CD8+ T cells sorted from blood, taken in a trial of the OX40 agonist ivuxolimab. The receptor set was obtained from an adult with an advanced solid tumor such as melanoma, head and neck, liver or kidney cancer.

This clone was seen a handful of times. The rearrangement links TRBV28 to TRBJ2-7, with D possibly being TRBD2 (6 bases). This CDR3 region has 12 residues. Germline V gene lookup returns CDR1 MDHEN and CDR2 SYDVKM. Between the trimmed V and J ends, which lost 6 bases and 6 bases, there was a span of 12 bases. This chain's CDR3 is CASREGQVEQYF. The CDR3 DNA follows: TGTGCCAGCAGGGAGGGGCAGGTCGAGCAGTACTTC. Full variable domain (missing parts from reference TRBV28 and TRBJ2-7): DVKVTQSSRYLVKRTGEKVFLECVQDMDHENMFWYRQDPGLGLRLIYFSYDVKMKEKGDIPEGYSVSREKKERFSLILESASTNQTSMYLCASREGQVEQYFGPGTRLTVT.

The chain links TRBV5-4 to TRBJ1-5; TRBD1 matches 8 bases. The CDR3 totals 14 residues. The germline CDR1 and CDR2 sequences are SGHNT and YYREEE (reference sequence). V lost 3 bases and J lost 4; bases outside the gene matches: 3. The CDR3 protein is CASSSGQDNQPQHF. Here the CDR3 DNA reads TGTGCCAGCAGCTCGGGACAGGATAATCAGCCCCAGCATTTT.

CDR3 in DNA: TGTGCCAGCAGCCCCGGGACAGGGCTCACCGGGGAGCTGTTTTTT. Protein product: CASSPGTGLTGELFF. The rearrangement links TRBV7-9 to TRBJ2-2; TRBD1 matches at 9 bases. The germline gives CDR1 SEHNR, CDR2 FQNEAQ (reference sequence). The J segment lost 4 bases and the V segment lost 5 bases, leaving 5 bases of the junction unmatched. CDR3 length: 15 residues.

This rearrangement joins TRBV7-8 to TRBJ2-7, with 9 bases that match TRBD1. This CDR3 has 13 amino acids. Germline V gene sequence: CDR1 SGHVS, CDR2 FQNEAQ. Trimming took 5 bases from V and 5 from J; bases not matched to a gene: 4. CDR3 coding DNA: TGTGCCAGCAGCCGTCGGACAGGGGACGAGCAGTACGTC. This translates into CASSRRTGDEQYV.

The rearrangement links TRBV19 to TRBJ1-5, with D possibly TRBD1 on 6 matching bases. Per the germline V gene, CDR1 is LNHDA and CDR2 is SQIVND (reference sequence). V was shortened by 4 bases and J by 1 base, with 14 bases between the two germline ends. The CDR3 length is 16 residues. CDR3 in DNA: TGTGCCAGTAGTACGTCCAGGGGAGGGAGCAATCAGCCCCAGCATTTT. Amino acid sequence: CASSTSRGGSNQPQHF.

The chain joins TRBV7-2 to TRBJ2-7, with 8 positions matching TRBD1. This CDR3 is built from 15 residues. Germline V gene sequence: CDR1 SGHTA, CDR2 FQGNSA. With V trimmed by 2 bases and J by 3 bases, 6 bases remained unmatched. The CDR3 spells CASSLRTGNIYEQYV. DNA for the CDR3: TGTGCCAGCAGCTTAAGGACAGGGAATATCTACGAGCAGTACGTC.

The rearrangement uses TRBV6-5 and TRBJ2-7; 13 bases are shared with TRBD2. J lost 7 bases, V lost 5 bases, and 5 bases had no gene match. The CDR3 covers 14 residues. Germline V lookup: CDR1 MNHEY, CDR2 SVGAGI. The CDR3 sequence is CASSPLAGGSEQYF. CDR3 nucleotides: TGTGCCAGCAGTCCACTAGCGGGAGGGAGTGAGCAGTACTTC.

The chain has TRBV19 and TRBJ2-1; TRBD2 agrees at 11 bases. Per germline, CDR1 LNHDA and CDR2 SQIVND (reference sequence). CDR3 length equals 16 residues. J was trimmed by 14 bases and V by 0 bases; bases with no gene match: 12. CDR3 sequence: CASSIELGLAALPEFF. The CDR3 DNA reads TGTGCCAGTAGTATAGAGTTGGGACTAGCGGCTCTCCCGGAGTTCTTC.

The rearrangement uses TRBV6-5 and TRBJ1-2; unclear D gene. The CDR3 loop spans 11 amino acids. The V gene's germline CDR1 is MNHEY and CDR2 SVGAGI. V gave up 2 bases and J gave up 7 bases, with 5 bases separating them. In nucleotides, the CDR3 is TGTGCCAGCAGTTACGAGGGTGGCTACACCTTC. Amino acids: CASSYEGGYTF.

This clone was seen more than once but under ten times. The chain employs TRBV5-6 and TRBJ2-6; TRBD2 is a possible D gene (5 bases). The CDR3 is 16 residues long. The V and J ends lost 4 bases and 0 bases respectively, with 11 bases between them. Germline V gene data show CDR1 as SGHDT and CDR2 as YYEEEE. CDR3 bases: TGTGCCAGCAGCCACGTAGGGAGCTCTGGGGCCAACGTCCTGACTTTC. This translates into CASSHVGSSGANVLTF.

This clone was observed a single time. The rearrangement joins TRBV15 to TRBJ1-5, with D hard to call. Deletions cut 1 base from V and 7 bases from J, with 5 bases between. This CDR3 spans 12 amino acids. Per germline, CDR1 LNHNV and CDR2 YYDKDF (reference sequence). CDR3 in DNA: TGTGCCACCAGCAGAGTAACACAGCCCCAGCATTTT. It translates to CATSRVTQPQHF.

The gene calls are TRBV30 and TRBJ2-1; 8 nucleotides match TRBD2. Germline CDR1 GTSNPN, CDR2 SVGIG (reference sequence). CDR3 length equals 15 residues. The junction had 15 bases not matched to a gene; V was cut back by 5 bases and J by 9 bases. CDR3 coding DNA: TGTGCCTGGTACGGCTCAAGCGGGAGTATGGGTGAGCAGTTCTTC. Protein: CAWYGSSGSMGEQFF. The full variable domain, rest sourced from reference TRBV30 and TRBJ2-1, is SQTIHQWPATLVQPVGSPLSLECTVEGTSNPNLYWYRQAAGRGLQLLFYSVGIGQISSEVPQNLSASRPQDRQFILSSKKLLLSDSGFYLCAWYGSSGSMGEQFFGPGTRLTVL.

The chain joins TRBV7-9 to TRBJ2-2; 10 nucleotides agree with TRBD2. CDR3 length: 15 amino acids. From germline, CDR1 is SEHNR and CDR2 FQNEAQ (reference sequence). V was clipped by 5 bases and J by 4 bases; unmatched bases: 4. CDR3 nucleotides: TGTGCCAGCAGCCCTCTAGCGGGAGTCACCGGGGAGCTGTTTTTT. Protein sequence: CASSPLAGVTGELFF.

CDR3 sequence: CASSSEPGLAGGNEQFF. The CDR3 coding sequence is TGCGCCAGCAGCTCCGAACCGGGACTAGCGGGAGGGAATGAGCAGTTCTTC. The J gene is TRBJ2-1, the V gene TRBV5-1; the match to TRBD2 covers 16 bases. With V trimmed by 3 bases and J by 7 bases, 7 bases remained unmatched. Germline V gene lookup returns CDR1 SGHRS and CDR2 YFSETQ. The CDR3 has 17 amino acids. Filled out from reference TRBV5-1 and TRBJ2-1, the complete variable domain reads KAGVTQTPRYLIKTRGQQVTLSCSPISGHRSVSWYQQTPGQGLQFLFEYFSETQRNKGNFPGRFSGRQFSNSRSEMNVSTLELGDSALYLCASSSEPGLAGGNEQFFGPGTRLTVL.

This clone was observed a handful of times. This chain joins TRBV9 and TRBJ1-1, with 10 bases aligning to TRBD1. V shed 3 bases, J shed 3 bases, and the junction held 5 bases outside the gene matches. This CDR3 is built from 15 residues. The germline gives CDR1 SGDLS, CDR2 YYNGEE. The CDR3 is CASSAQGQGYTEAFF. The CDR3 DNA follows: TGTGCCAGCAGCGCTCAGGGACAGGGGTACACTGAAGCTTTCTTT.

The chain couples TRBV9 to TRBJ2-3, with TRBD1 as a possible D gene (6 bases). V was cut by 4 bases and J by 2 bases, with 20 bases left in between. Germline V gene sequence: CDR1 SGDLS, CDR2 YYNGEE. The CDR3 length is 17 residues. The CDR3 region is CASSPEPRGLSTDTQYF. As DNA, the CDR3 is TGTGCCAGCAGCCCCGAACCCAGGGGCCTATCCACAGATACGCAGTATTTT. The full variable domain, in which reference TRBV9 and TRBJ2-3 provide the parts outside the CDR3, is DSGVTQTPKHLITATGQRVTLRCSPRSGDLSVYWYQQSLDQGLQFLIQYYNGEERAKGNILERFSAQQFPDLHSELNLSSLELGDSALYFCASSPEPRGLSTDTQYFGPGTRLTVL.

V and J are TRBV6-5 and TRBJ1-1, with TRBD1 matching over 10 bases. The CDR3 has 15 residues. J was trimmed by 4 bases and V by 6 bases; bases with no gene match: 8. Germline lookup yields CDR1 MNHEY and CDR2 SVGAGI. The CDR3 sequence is CASRPRQGAGTEAFF. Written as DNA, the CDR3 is TGTGCCAGCAGACCCCGACAGGGGGCTGGCACTGAAGCTTTCTTT.

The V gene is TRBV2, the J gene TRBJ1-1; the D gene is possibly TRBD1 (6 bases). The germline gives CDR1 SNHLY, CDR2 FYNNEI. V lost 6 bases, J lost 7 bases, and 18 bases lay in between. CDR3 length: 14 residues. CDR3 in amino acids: CASSPQTGWGEAFF. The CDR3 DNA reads TGTGCCAGCAGCCCGCAGACAGGTTGGGGTGAAGCTTTCTTT.

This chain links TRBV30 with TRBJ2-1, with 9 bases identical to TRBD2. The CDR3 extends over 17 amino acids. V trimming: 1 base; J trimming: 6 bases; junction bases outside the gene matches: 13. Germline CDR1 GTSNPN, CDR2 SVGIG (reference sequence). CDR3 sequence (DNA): TGTGCCTGGAGTGGGCCCGGACTAGCGCTCGGGGCCAATGAGCAGTTCTTC. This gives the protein CAWSGPGLALGANEQFF.

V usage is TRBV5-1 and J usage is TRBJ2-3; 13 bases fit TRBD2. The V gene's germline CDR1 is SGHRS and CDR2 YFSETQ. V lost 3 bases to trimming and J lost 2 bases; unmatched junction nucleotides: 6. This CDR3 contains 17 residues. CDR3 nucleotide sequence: TGCGCCAGCAGCTCTGTCGGACTAGCGGGAGTCACAGATACGCAGTATTTT. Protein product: CASSSVGLAGVTDTQYF.

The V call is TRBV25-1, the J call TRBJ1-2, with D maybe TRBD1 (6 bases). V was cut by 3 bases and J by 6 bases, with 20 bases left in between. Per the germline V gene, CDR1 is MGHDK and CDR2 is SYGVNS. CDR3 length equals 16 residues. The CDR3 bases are TGTGCCAGCAGTGAGGTATGGGGGCAGGGTAGGGATGGCTACACCTTC. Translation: CASSEVWGQGRDGYTF.

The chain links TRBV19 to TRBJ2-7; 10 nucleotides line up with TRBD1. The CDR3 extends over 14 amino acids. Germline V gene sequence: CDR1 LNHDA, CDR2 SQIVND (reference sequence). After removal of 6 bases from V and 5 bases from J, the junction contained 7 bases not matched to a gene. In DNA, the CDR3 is TGTGCCAGTAGAAGTCGGGACAGGGGAGACGAGCAGTACTTC. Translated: CASRSRDRGDEQYF.

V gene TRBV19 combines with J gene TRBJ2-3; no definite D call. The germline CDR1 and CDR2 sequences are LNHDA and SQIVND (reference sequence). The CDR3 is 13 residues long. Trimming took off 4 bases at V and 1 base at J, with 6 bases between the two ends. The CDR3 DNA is TGTGCCAGTAGTAGCGGTCGCACAGATACGCAGTATTTT. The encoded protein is CASSSGRTDTQYF. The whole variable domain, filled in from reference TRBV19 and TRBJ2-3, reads DGGITQSPKYLFRKEGQNVTLSCEQNLNHDAMYWYRQDPGQGLRLIYYSQIVNDFQKGDIAEGYSVSREKKESFPLTVTSAQKNPTAFYLCASSSGRTDTQYFGPGTRLTVL.

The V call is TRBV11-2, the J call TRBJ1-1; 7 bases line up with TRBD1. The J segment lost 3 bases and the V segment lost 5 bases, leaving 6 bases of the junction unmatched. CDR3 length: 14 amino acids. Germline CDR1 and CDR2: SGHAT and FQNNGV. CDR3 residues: CASSILTGYTEAFF. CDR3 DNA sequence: TGTGCCAGCAGCATCCTGACAGGGTACACTGAAGCTTTCTTT.